This passage covers 4 T cell receptor beta chains from one sample sequenced in a study of blood T cell repertoires in COVID-19. Assay: immunoSEQ multiplex PCR; the TCRdb copy retains only in-frame clones and omits some. This table has 150,000 to 180,000 clones, roughly 84% appearing once. What was sequenced was peripheral blood. The origin of the receptors is a woman aged 55-75 years with COVID-19, enrolled during active disease.

The chain joins TRBV19 to TRBJ1-5; D is unresolved. Germline CDR1 and CDR2: LNHDA and SQIVND (reference sequence). The CDR3 runs to 16 residues. With 0 bases removed from V and 9 bases from J, the gap between germline ends came to 18 bases. The CDR3 reads CASSIDGQARGRPQHF. Here the CDR3 DNA reads TGTGCCAGTAGTATAGATGGGCAGGCTAGAGGGAGGCCCCAGCATTTT.

This clone has only one observation. The V call is TRBV5-5, the J call TRBJ2-7; 8 bases line up with TRBD1. After removal of 4 bases from V and 0 bases from J, the junction contained 6 bases not matched to a gene. CDR1 and CDR2 from the germline V gene are SGHKS and YYEKEE (reference sequence). The CDR3 contains 15 residues. CDR3 sequence (DNA): TGTGCCAGCAGCCCAGGGGGCGCGAGCTCCTACGAGCAGTACTTC. Amino acids: CASSPGGASSYEQYF.

The chain employs TRBV9 and TRBJ1-2; D gene uncertain. The V and J ends lost 4 bases and 8 bases respectively, with 15 bases between them. Germline V gives CDR1 SGDLS, CDR2 YYNGEE. The CDR3 has 13 residues. The CDR3 reads CASSKDEVSGYTF. CDR3 sequence (DNA): TGTGCCAGCAGCAAAGACGAGGTGTCGGGCTACACCTTC.

V usage is TRBV5-5 and J usage is TRBJ1-1, with 10 nucleotides matching TRBD1. Germline V gene lookup returns CDR1 SGHKS and CDR2 YYEKEE (reference sequence). The CDR3 loop spans 15 amino acids. J lost 5 bases, V lost 1 base, and 5 bases had no gene match. This CDR3 reads CASSLSDRGWTEAFF. The CDR3 nucleotides are TGTGCCAGCAGCTTGTCGGACAGGGGGTGGACTGAAGCTTTCTTT.